The 3 T cell receptor beta chains below come from one sample, sequenced in a study of blood T cell repertoires in COVID-19. Only in-frame clones appear in the TCRdb table, and some are missing; sequencing was by immunoSEQ multiplex PCR. Of a few hundred thousand clones listed, around 84% are singletons. Material: PBMCs or T cells enriched from blood (not recorded which). The receptors here all came from a woman in her fifties or sixties who had recovered from COVID-19.

This chain connects TRBV7-9 to TRBJ2-3, with D maybe TRBD1 (5 bases). In germline, CDR1 is SEHNR, CDR2 FQNEAQ (reference sequence). The CDR3 runs to 16 residues. The V end lost 2 bases, the J end lost 2 bases, and 14 bases lay between the germline ends. The CDR3 region is CASSLTVDSITDTQYF. CDR3 nucleotides: TGTGCCAGCAGCTTAACGGTAGACAGCATCACAGATACGCAGTATTTT. Using reference TRBV7-9 and TRBJ2-3 for the parts outside the CDR3, the full variable domain is DTGVSQNPRHKITKRGQNVTFRCDPISEHNRLYWYRQTLGQGPEFLTYFQNEAQLEKSRLLSDRFSAERPKGSFSTLEIQRTEQGDSAMYLCASSLTVDSITDTQYFGPGTRLTVL.

Written as DNA, the CDR3 is TGTGCCAGCAGTGAAGCGCGGGGGGCTGGGGCAAAACTGTTTTTT. It codes for CASSEARGAGAKLFF. V gene TRBV2 combines with J gene TRBJ1-4; tentatively, D is TRBD1 (6 bases). V shed 0 bases and J shed 10 bases, with 15 bases lying between them. CDR3 length equals 15 residues. The germline gives CDR1 SNHLY, CDR2 FYNNEI.

The V gene is TRBV12-5, the J gene TRBJ2-1; D is undetermined. In germline, CDR1 is LGHNT, CDR2 FRNRAP. This CDR3 is built from 13 residues. Deletions cut 2 bases from V and 6 bases from J, with 8 bases between. The CDR3 DNA reads TGTGCTAGTGGTTTGATAGCATCCAATGAGCAGTTCTTC. Its protein product is CASGLIASNEQFF.